This T cell receptor (beta chain) is from a study of blood T cells in healthy people across ages (dated by TCRdb to the mid-2010s). Context from the whole study: In model experiments, template switching captured roughly one uniquely barcoded TCR beta cDNA molecule for every two T cells. Using deep sequencing normalized with unique cDNA molecular identifiers, the study measured how TCR beta repertoire diversity changes with age. Donors were grouped into four age groups: young (average approximately 15 years), middle-aged (roughly 38), aged (over 55) and long-lived (about 89). Donors of different ages were randomly distributed across sequencing lanes to avoid experimental bias. The study analyzed two additional independent replicas of 1 million unique cDNA reads from the same blood draw for two donors, one aged 18 to 30 and one aged 80 or older.

Results the study describes overall, beyond this receptor: Observed TCR beta diversity correlated strongly with the percentage of naive T cells measured by flow cytometry. Estimates of total diversity from one million sequenced T cells were regarded as lower bounds and underestimates. The CMV infection status of donors was not known, potentially confounding age-related changes in expanded clonotypes. Compared with the aged group, more naive CD4+ T cells, fewer expanded clones and increased TCR diversity were shown by the long-lived group, suggesting age selection. Conclusive comparison of naive and antigen-experienced compartments was prevented by the profiling of bulk unsorted PBMCs. Observed TCR beta diversity per million T cells fell roughly linearly with age, and a significant reduction was already apparent by age roughly 40.

The donors were roughly 39 Caucasian individuals from Russia, aged 6 to 90 years, who were systemically healthy. Around 10 milliliters of peripheral blood were collected from each donor into EDTA-treated Vacutainer tubes. PBMCs were isolated by Ficoll-Paque density-gradient centrifugation, with at least 6 million obtained per sample. Trizol reagent was used to extract total RNA from the PBMCs, yielding at least 6 micrograms per sample. For every donor, an aliquot of PBMCs went through flow cytometry to measure the percentages of naive CD45RAhigh/CD27high T cells. The library was obtained by 5' RACE. The run used an Illumina HiSeq 2500. A second PCR of roughly 7 to 11 cycles was performed with a sample-barcoded 5' primer and a J-beta primer mix. A unique molecular identifier was introduced onto each TCR beta cDNA molecule by a template-switch 5' adaptor carrying 12 random nucleotides. Each sample yielded at least 2.5 million CDR3-containing paired-end reads. First-strand cDNA synthesis was performed from all RNA using the Mint cDNA synthesis kit, with priming by a TRBC-specific oligonucleotide. After uracil-DNA glycosylase treatment, a first 18-cycle PCR used universal primers M1SS and BC2_uni_R on all cDNA. The study's own analysis went as follows. Each sample was normalized by randomly selecting 1 million high-quality reads, each carrying a distinct molecular identifier. Reads with shared molecular identifiers were discarded instead of being binned into consensus sequences. CDR3 identification, clonotype clustering and error correction used MiTCR with a Q25 quality threshold and the strictest error-elimination algorithm. A nonparametric unseen species model using Euler transformation provided a lower-bound estimate of total TCR beta diversity. TCRdb passed the public sequencing reads through fastp at Q25 and MiXCR, retaining productive beta sequences. All rows with the same CDR3 protein become a single entry with the most common DNA and genes. The V and J calls here are based on TCRdb, not the publication. The sample table shows 550,000 to 750,000 distinct CDR3 sequences, and roughly 21% are seen once. The top ten clonotypes cover about 3.6% of the sample.

The germline V gene (reference sequence) gives CDR1 as GTSNPN and CDR2 as SVGIG. V sheds 2 bases and J sheds 9 bases, leaving 14 bases between their ends. From cysteine to phenylalanine, the CDR3 is 13 amino acids long. The CDR3 DNA has 39 bases and is translated from base 1. As for this clonotype: Its specific antigen is unknown. Qualities for individual bases were not recorded, and no much larger clone is one base off.

This receptor chain uses TRBV30 and TRBJ2-4; TRBD1 is a possible D gene, resting on 6 matching bases. The sample consisted of blood. The sequence derives from a man aged 70-80 years in good health. Here the CDR3 is given as CAWSMGALAIQYF. Read as DNA, the sequence is TGTGCCTGGAGTATGGGGGCTTTGGCCATTCAGTACTTC.